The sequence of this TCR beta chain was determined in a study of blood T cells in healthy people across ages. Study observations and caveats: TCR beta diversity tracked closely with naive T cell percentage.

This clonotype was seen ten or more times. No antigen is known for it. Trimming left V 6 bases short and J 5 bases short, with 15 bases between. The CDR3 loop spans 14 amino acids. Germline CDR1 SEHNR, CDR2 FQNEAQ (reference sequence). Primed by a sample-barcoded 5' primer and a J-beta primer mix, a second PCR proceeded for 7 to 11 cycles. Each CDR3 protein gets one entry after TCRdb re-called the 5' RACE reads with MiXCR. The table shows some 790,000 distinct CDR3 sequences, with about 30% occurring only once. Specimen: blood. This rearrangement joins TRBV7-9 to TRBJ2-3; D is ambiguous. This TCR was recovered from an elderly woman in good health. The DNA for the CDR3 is TGTGCCAGCAGGTACGGCAATCAGGAAGATACGCAGTATTTT. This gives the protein CASRYGNQEDTQYF.